This entry lists 27 T cell receptor beta chains sequenced from one sample in a study of blood T cell repertoires in COVID-19. TCRdb's copy holds only in-frame clones and misses some; the assay was immunoSEQ multiplex PCR. The repertoire holds approximately 100,000 clones, with 75% to 90% as singletons. The specimen sequenced was peripheral blood. The origin of the receptors is a man at least 80 years old with acute or convalescent COVID-19.

Concerning this clone: One base away lies a much larger clone, so this may be a sequencing read error. Other nucleotide sequences in the sample specify the same CDR3. The chain is built from TRBV7-2 and TRBJ2-7; 7 bases align to TRBD1. CDR1 SGHTA and CDR2 FQGNSA come from the germline V gene. The CDR3 spans 14 residues. V shed 3 bases and J 0 bases; nucleotides not matched to a gene: 2. The DNA for the CDR3 is TGTGCCAGCAGCTTGACAGGGTTCTCCTACGAGCAGTACTTC. Its translation: CASSLTGFSYEQYF. The entire variable domain, with the rest obtained from reference TRBV7-2 and TRBJ2-7, is as follows: GAGVSQSPSNKVTEKGKDVELRCDPISGHTALYWYRQSLGQGLEFLIYFQGNSAPDKSGLPSDRFSAERTGGSVSTLTIQRTQQEDSAVYLCASSLTGFSYEQYFGPGTRLTVT.

This clone showed up just once. This sequence joins TRBV28 and TRBJ1-4, with TRBD1 identical over 7 bases. The trim removed 5 bases at V and 5 bases at J, leaving 5 bases unmatched. In germline, CDR1 is MDHEN, CDR2 SYDVKM. The CDR3 loop spans 14 amino acids. CDR3 DNA: TGTGCCAGCAGTCCTCAGGGGGTAAATGAAAAACTGTTTTTT. As protein: CASSPQGVNEKLFF.

J is TRBJ2-1 and V is TRBV5-1; the match to TRBD2 covers 10 bases. V was clipped by 2 bases and J by 9 bases; unmatched bases: 11. The CDR3 has 16 amino acids. The germline gives CDR1 SGHRS, CDR2 YFSETQ. The CDR3 sequence is CASSFREAGGPGEQFF. The CDR3 coding sequence is TGCGCCAGCAGCTTTCGAGAAGCGGGAGGGCCCGGTGAGCAGTTCTTC.

This sequence joins TRBV5-5 and TRBJ2-2; 12 bases are a match to TRBD2. This CDR3 spans 18 amino acids. Germline V CDR1 and CDR2: SGHKS, YYEKEE (reference sequence). With V trimmed by 1 base and J by 2 bases, 6 bases remained unmatched. The CDR3 here is CASSLYGTSGLNTGELFF. DNA of the CDR3: TGTGCCAGCAGCTTGTACGGGACTAGCGGGCTCAACACCGGGGAGCTGTTTTTT.

The V call is TRBV30, the J call TRBJ1-6; TRBD1 agrees at 9 bases. Germline-derived CDR1 and CDR2 are GTSNPN and SVGIG (reference sequence). The CDR3 is made up of 14 amino acids. V was clipped by 3 bases and J by 10 bases; unmatched bases: 7. The CDR3 protein is CAWRDRGTQSPLHF. The DNA for the CDR3 is TGTGCCTGGAGGGACAGGGGCACTCAATCACCCCTCCACTTT.

This chain connects TRBV7-6 to TRBJ2-1; 8 bases map to TRBD1. After removal of 2 bases from V and 9 bases from J, the junction contained 9 bases not matched to a gene. The CDR3 loop spans 15 amino acids. The germline V gene has CDR1 SGHVS and CDR2 FNYEAQ. CDR3 sequence reads: CASSLSVTGVGEQFF. For the CDR3, the DNA is TGTGCCAGCAGCTTATCCGTGACAGGGGTGGGTGAGCAGTTCTTC.

The CDR3 sequence is CASSLELGRGETQYF. CDR3 bases: TGTGCCAGCAGCTTAGAGCTGGGGCGGGGGGAGACCCAGTACTTC. This chain connects TRBV7-2 to TRBJ2-5; 7 nucleotides agree with TRBD2. In germline, CDR1 is SGHTA, CDR2 FQGNSA. The CDR3 runs to 15 residues. With V trimmed by 1 base and J by 5 bases, 7 bases remained unmatched.

The rearrangement links TRBV9 to TRBJ2-2, with D maybe TRBD2 (6 bases). The CDR3 runs 16 residues. Between the trimmed V and J ends, which lost 0 bases and 0 bases, there was a span of 9 bases. Germline-derived CDR1 and CDR2 are SGDLS and YYNGEE. The CDR3 DNA is TGTGCCAGCAGCGTAGTGGCGGGACCGAACACCGGGGAGCTGTTTTTT. It yields the protein CASSVVAGPNTGELFF.

CDR3 bases: TGTGCCAGCAGCTTGGGACAGGGGGCCCACAATCAGCCCCAGCATTTT. Translated: CASSLGQGAHNQPQHF. The V gene is TRBV7-8, the J gene TRBJ1-5; 12 positions match TRBD1. The CDR3 is 16 amino acids. The trim removed 3 bases at V and 3 bases at J, leaving 3 bases unmatched. The germline CDR1 and CDR2 sequences are SGHVS and FQNEAQ.

This rearrangement joins TRBV7-8 to TRBJ2-7; 8 nucleotides match TRBD1. Trimming removed 2 bases from V and 2 bases from J; junction bases left unmatched: 8. CDR1 and CDR2 (germline): SGHVS, FQNEAQ. This CDR3 has 16 residues. CDR3: CASSLLPGTGTYEQYF. DNA of the CDR3: TGTGCCAGCAGCTTACTCCCGGGGACAGGTACCTACGAGCAGTACTTC.

This clone was seen only once. CDR3 loop: CASSEMAGHTDTQYF. The DNA of the CDR3 is TGTGCCAGCAGTGAGATGGCAGGGCACACAGATACGCAGTATTTT. The rearrangement uses TRBV2 and TRBJ2-3; D possibly corresponds to TRBD1 (5 bases). Deletions cut 3 bases from V and 2 bases from J, with 12 bases between. This CDR3 spans 15 amino acids. The V gene's germline CDR1 is SNHLY and CDR2 FYNNEI.

The gene calls are TRBV29-1 and TRBJ1-2; 9 bases are shared with TRBD1. The length of the CDR3 is 16 residues. V dropped 0 bases and J dropped 2; count of bases not matched to a gene: 7. CDR1 is SQVTM, CDR2 ANQGSEA, per germline. The CDR3 protein is CSVEDGLGQGNYGYTF. In DNA form, the CDR3 reads TGCAGCGTTGAAGATGGGTTGGGACAGGGCAACTATGGCTACACCTTC.

The V gene is TRBV15, the J gene TRBJ2-7, with D unclear. Trimming pared 1 base from V and 3 bases from J, leaving 22 bases between. Germline CDR1 LNHNV, CDR2 YYDKDF (reference sequence). The CDR3 has 18 residues. CDR3 in amino acids: CATSRVRPASIASYEQYF. CDR3 bases: TGTGCCACCAGCAGAGTTAGACCCGCAAGTATTGCTAGCTACGAGCAGTACTTC.

This chain joins TRBV18 and TRBJ2-3, with TRBD2 identical over 8 bases. Germline V gene data show CDR1 as KGHSH and CDR2 as LQKENI. The CDR3 is made up of 15 amino acids. The V segment lost 3 bases and the J segment 4 bases; nucleotides outside the gene matches: 6. CDR3 sequence: CASSPPSGSPDTQYF. The CDR3 nucleotides are TGTGCCAGCTCACCGCCGAGCGGGAGCCCAGATACGCAGTATTTT.

The rearrangement uses TRBV4-2 and TRBJ1-5, with TRBD1 identical over 7 bases. There are 17 residues in the CDR3. Germline CDR1 is LGHNA and CDR2 is YNFKEQ. The trim removed 0 bases at V and 6 bases at J, leaving 11 bases unmatched. Here the CDR3 reads CASSQDFGRGDGQPQHF. CDR3 bases: TGTGCCAGCAGCCAAGATTTCGGCAGGGGGGATGGTCAGCCCCAGCATTTT.

This clone came up once. The CDR3 reads CASSQGVRNYEQYF. The CDR3 DNA sequence: TGTGCCAGCAGCCAGGGGGTCCGGAACTACGAGCAGTACTTC. V is TRBV2 and J is TRBJ2-7; 7 bases are a match to TRBD1. This CDR3 is built from 14 residues. Germline V gene data show CDR1 as SNHLY and CDR2 as FYNNEI. The ends lost 6 bases at V and 3 bases at J; junction bases unmatched: 8.

The chain uses TRBV28 and TRBJ2-6; a weak D match, TRBD2 (5 bases). This CDR3 is 14 amino acids long. Germline V lookup: CDR1 MDHEN, CDR2 SYDVKM. V lost 6 bases, J lost 3 bases, and 9 bases lay in between. CDR3 nucleotide sequence: TGTGCCAGCAGCGGGATCATTGGGGCCAACGTCCTGACTTTC. As protein: CASSGIIGANVLTF.

This chain connects TRBV5-1 to TRBJ2-3, with 10 positions matching TRBD1. This CDR3 contains 18 residues. With 3 bases clipped from V and 4 bases from J, the junction kept 14 bases outside the gene matches. Germline assignment: CDR1 SGHRS and CDR2 YFSETQ. The CDR3 protein is CASSSEERGTGEPDTQYF. CDR3 nucleotide sequence: TGCGCCAGCAGCTCTGAGGAGAGAGGGACAGGGGAGCCAGATACGCAGTATTTT. The full variable domain, rest sourced from reference TRBV5-1 and TRBJ2-3, is KAGVTQTPRYLIKTRGQQVTLSCSPISGHRSVSWYQQTPGQGLQFLFEYFSETQRNKGNFPGRFSGRQFSNSRSEMNVSTLELGDSALYLCASSSEERGTGEPDTQYFGPGTRLTVL.

The chain combines TRBV24-1 with TRBJ2-2; 8 nucleotides match TRBD1. The CDR3 loop spans 14 amino acids. The junction had 8 bases not matched to a gene; V was cut back by 11 bases and J by 4 bases. CDR1 KGHDR and CDR2 SFDVKD come from the germline V gene. In DNA form, the CDR3 reads TGTGCCATCCAAAGGACAGGGTCCACCGGGGAGCTGTTTTTT. Its translation is CAIQRTGSTGELFF.

The chain employs TRBV7-2 and TRBJ1-1; possibly TRBD1 for D (5 bases). Germline V CDR1 and CDR2: SGHTA, FQGNSA. Trimming removed 3 bases from V and 3 bases from J, with 11 bases in between. The CDR3 is 14 amino acids. As DNA, the CDR3 is TGTGCCAGCAGCTTTGGGCGGGGGTACACTGAAGCTTTCTTT. Protein product: CASSFGRGYTEAFF.

The chain carries TRBV30 and TRBJ1-1, with 10 bases matching TRBD1. The CDR3 covers 13 residues. CDR1 is GTSNPN, CDR2 SVGIG, per germline (reference sequence). Germline trimming cut 5 bases from V and 3 bases from J; bases unmatched to any gene: 3. The DNA of the CDR3 is TGTGCCTGGGGCGGGACAGGGGACACTGAAGCTTTCTTT. Amino acid sequence: CAWGGTGDTEAFF.

This chain uses TRBV5-1 with TRBJ2-2, with 7 bases identical to TRBD2. This CDR3 region has 16 residues. Germline CDR1 SGHRS, CDR2 YFSETQ. The ends lost 4 bases at V and 0 bases at J; junction bases unmatched: 6. CDR3 amino acids: CASSREGPTNTGELFF. DNA of the CDR3: TGCGCCAGCAGCAGGGAGGGACCCACGAACACCGGGGAGCTGTTTTTT.

The genes are TRBV10-2 and TRBJ1-5; D is unresolved. Germline V CDR1 and CDR2: WSHSY, SAAADI. The CDR3 extends over 13 amino acids. Trimming cost V 6 bases and J 5 bases, with 11 bases left between them. CDR3 region: CASSEQSYQPQHF. CDR3 coding DNA: TGCGCCAGCAGCGAACAGAGTTATCAGCCCCAGCATTTT.

This chain joins TRBV9 and TRBJ2-1; 8 nucleotides match TRBD1. J gave up 7 bases and V 4 bases, and 13 bases lay outside the gene matches. Germline V lookup: CDR1 SGDLS, CDR2 YYNGEE. This CDR3 spans 16 amino acids. As DNA, the CDR3 is TGTGCCAGCAGCATGACGACAGGGGTAGTGGGTAATGAGCAGTTCTTC. This sequence encodes CASSMTTGVVGNEQFF.

This chain links TRBV19 with TRBJ1-5; D gene ambiguous. With 5 bases removed from V and 0 bases from J, the gap between germline ends came to 5 bases. This CDR3 contains 13 residues. Germline assignment: CDR1 LNHDA and CDR2 SQIVND (reference sequence). The CDR3 loop is CASSELSNQPQHF. In DNA form, the CDR3 reads TGTGCCAGTAGTGAGCTTAGCAATCAGCCCCAGCATTTT.

J is TRBJ1-2 and V is TRBV28; 7 bases are shared with TRBD1. The CDR3 length is 16 residues. V was clipped by 4 bases and J by 2 bases; unmatched bases: 10. Germline CDR1 reads MDHEN; CDR2 reads SYDVKM. This chain's CDR3 is CASSSYPGTDNYGYTF. CDR3 nucleotide sequence: TGTGCCAGCAGTTCCTACCCCGGGACAGACAACTATGGCTACACCTTC.

The chain employs TRBV11-3 and TRBJ2-2; 15 nucleotides agree with TRBD2. CDR1 is SGHNT and CDR2 is YENEEA in the germline V gene. CDR3 length: 18 residues. The ends lost 2 bases at V and 6 bases at J; junction bases unmatched: 7. CDR3 sequence (DNA): TGTGCCAGCAGCTTATTTGGACTAGCGGGAGGGCCTTCCGGGGAGCTGTTTTTT. Translated, it gives CASSLFGLAGGPSGELFF.